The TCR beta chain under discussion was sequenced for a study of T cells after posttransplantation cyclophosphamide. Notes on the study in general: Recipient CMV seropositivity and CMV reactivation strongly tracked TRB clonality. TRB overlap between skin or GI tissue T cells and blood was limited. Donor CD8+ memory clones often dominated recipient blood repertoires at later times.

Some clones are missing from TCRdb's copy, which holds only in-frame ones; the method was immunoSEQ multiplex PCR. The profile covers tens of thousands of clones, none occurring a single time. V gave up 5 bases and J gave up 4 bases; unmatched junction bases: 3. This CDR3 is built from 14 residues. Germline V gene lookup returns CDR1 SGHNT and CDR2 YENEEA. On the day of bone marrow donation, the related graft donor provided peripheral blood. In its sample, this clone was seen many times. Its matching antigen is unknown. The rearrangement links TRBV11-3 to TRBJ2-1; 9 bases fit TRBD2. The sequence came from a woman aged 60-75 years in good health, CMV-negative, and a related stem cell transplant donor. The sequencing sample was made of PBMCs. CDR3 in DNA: TGTGCCAGCAGCCCTAGCGGGACTTACAATGAGCAGTTCTTC. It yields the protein CASSPSGTYNEQFF.